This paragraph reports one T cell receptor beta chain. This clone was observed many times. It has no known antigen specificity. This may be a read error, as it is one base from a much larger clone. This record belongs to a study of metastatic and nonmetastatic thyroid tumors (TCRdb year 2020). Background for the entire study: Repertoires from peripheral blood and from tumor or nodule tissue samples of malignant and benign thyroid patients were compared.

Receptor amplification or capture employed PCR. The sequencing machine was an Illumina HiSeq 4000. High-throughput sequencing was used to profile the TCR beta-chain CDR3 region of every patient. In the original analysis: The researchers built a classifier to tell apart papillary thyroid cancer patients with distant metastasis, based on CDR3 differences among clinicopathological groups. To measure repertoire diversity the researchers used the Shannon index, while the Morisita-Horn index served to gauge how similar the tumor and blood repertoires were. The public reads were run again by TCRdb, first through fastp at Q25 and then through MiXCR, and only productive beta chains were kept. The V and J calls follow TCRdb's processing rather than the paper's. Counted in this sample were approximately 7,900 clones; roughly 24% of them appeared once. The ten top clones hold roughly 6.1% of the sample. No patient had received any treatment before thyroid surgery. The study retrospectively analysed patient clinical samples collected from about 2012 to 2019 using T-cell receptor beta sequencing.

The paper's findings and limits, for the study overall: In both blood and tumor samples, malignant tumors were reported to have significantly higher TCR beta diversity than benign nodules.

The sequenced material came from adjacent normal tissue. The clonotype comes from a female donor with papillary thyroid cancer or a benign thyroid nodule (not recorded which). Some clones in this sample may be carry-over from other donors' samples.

The CDR3 reads CASERGYYEQCF. The nucleotide sequence is given as TGTGCCAGTGAGAGGGGGTACTACGAGCAGTGCTTC. The sequence is built from TRBV5-4 and TRBJ2-7; a tentative D match to TRBD1 spans 6 bases. The germline V gene (reference sequence) sets CDR1 to SGHNT and CDR2 to YYREEE. From the cysteine through the phenylalanine, the CDR3 covers 12 amino acids. CDR3 DNA is the only sequence kept; it has 36 bases, read in frame from the first base.